The source of this T cell receptor (beta chain) is a study of cytomegalovirus exposure and HLA in healthy donors. Trimming cost V 5 bases and J 5 bases, with 9 bases left between them. Germline loops: CDR1 SGHAT, CDR2 FQNNGV. The CDR3 extends over 13 amino acids. PCR involved 60 Vbeta and 13 Jbeta primers. The assay was immunoSEQ multiplex PCR, and TCRdb's table has in-frame clones only and misses some. Of around 150,000 clones in the sample, more than 75% were seen once. Overall study findings and caveats: TCR beta chains numbering under 200 were designated cytomegalovirus-associated. Sequencing artifact likely explains a cluster of highly shared sequence variants. Later on, analysis showed that most CMV-associated TCR beta chains appeared to be HLA-restricted.

Comment on this clone: Its antigen is not known.

Material for sequencing was PBMCs. V is TRBV11-2 and J is TRBJ2-2; no clear D. The receptor was derived from a man aged 30 to 39 in good health and CMV-seronegative. CDR3 in amino acids: CASSPPVTGELFF. For the CDR3, the DNA is TGTGCCAGCAGCCCACCGGTGACCGGGGAGCTGTTTTTT.